Here is one T cell receptor beta chain with its context. Its antigen is not known. For TCR beta, libraries came from quantitative 5'-RACE with molecular barcodes. TCRdb analysed the 5' RACE reads with MiXCR anew, one entry per CDR3 protein. The sample shows fewer than 400,000 distinct CDR3 sequences, 7.5% to 9% of them seen only once. Germline CDR1 LNHNV, CDR2 YYDKDF (reference sequence). The trim removed 1 base at V and 2 bases at J, leaving 6 bases unmatched. This CDR3 is 16 amino acids long. This entry is derived from a study of CD8 T cells in ankylosing spondylitis. Study results and limitations: Ankylosing spondylitis blood seemed to carry a telltale TCR beta motif made of several highly homologous variants. Before this, some motif variants had been reported in reactive arthritis synovial fluid and blood. Disease-associated clones were reportedly significantly overrepresented in matched ankylosing spondylitis synovial fluid. Disease-linked clones had a CD8+ phenotype and relatively low frequency in peripheral blood.

The gene calls are TRBV15 and TRBJ2-3, with TRBD2 matching 7 bases. The sample consisted of blood, either unsorted or a sorted T cell fraction (not recorded which). The receptor was isolated from a male donor with ankylosing spondylitis. CDR3 nucleotide sequence: TGTGCCACCAGCAGAGGTTCCGGGACTAACACAGATACGCAGTATTTT. It codes for CATSRGSGTNTDTQYF.